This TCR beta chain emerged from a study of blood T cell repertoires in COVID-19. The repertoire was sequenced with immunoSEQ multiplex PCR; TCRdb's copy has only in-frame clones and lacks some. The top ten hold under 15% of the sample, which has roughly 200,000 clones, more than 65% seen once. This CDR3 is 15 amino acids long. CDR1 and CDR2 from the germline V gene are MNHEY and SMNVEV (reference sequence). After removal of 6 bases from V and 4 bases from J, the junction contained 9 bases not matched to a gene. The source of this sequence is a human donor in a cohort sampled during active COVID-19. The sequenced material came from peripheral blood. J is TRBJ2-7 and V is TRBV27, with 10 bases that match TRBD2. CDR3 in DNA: TGTGCCAGCAGACAACTAGCGGGAAACTTTTACGAGCAGTACTTC. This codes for CASRQLAGNFYEQYF.